These 11 T cell receptor beta chains share one sample of origin, sequenced in a study of T cells after yellow fever vaccination. TCRdb reprocessed the 5' RACE reads via MiXCR and lists one record per CDR3 protein. The sample includes around 68,000 distinct CDR3 sequences, around 7% of them seen just once. This specimen was CD8+ T cells sorted from PBMCs, taken 10 days after the first yellow fever vaccination. Receptors were obtained from a young man who received the YFV17D yellow fever vaccine.

The chain uses TRBV7-2 and TRBJ2-3; D call uncertain. The germline gives CDR1 SGHTA, CDR2 FQGNSA. V gave up 2 bases and J gave up 0 bases, with 15 bases separating them. The CDR3 has 17 amino acids. DNA for the CDR3: TGTGCCAGCAGCTTAAGTAACGGTTTCGCTAGCACAGATACGCAGTATTTT. It codes for CASSLSNGFASTDTQYF.

In this sample, this clonotype turned up many times. The chain recombines TRBV9 with TRBJ1-4, with TRBD1 as a possible D gene (5 bases). Deletions cut 0 bases from V and 5 bases from J, with 11 bases between. Germline lookup yields CDR1 SGDLS and CDR2 YYNGEE. The CDR3 extends over 15 amino acids. The CDR3 sequence is CASSVDGHQNEKLFF. In DNA, the CDR3 is TGTGCCAGCAGCGTAGACGGACACCAAAATGAAAAACTGTTTTTT.

About this clonotype: A much larger clone lies a single base off, so this may be a read error. The rearrangement joins TRBV12-3 or TRBV12-4 to TRBJ2-1; 7 bases match TRBD2. The J segment lost 3 bases and the V segment lost 3 bases, leaving 5 bases of the junction unmatched. The CDR3 consists of 15 residues. In nucleotides, the CDR3 is TGTGCCAGCAGTTTTCGTCCTAGCGGCTACAATGAGCAGTTCTTC. Protein sequence: CASSFRPSGYNEQFF.

In this sample, this clonotype turned up many times. The genes are TRBV27 and TRBJ2-6, with TRBD1 identical over 9 bases. V was pared by 4 bases and J by 0 bases, with 4 bases of the junction left unmatched. This CDR3 is 17 amino acids long. CDR1 is MNHEY, CDR2 SMNVEV, per germline (reference sequence). The CDR3, as DNA: TGTGCCAGCAGTTGGACAGGGGCTCTCTCTGGGGCCAACGTCCTGACTTTC. This gives the protein CASSWTGALSGANVLTF.

This clonotype was detected only a few times. The gene calls are TRBV12-3 or TRBV12-4 and TRBJ1-4; weak D call: TRBD1 (6 bases). CDR3 length: 17 residues. V was cut by 5 bases and J by 2 bases, with 18 bases left in between. CDR3 sequence reads: CASSHPAGGGTNEKLFF. CDR3 in DNA: TGTGCCAGCAGTCACCCCGCGGGGGGGGGCACTAATGAAAAACTGTTTTTT.

This clonotype has ten or more counts. A read error may account for a junction end that differs from germline. The gene calls are TRBV7-2 and TRBJ2-1; tentative D call: TRBD2 (7 bases). The CDR3 is 15 residues long. Germline-derived CDR1 and CDR2 are SGHTA and FQGNSA. The CDR3 sequence is CASSSWGGAYIEQFF. The CDR3 DNA reads TGTGCCAGCAGCTCCTGGGGGGGGGCTTACATTGAGCAGTTCTTC.

The chain carries TRBV19 and TRBJ1-1, with D unclear. The CDR3 loop spans 11 amino acids. V lost 3 bases, J lost 3 bases, and 2 bases lay in between. CDR1 is LNHDA, CDR2 SQIVND, per germline (reference sequence). CDR3 protein: CASSIYTEAFF. DNA for the CDR3: TGTGCCAGTAGTATTTACACTGAAGCTTTCTTT.

This clonotype was seen many times. The gene calls are TRBV4-3 and TRBJ2-7; D remains ambiguous. V lost 4 bases to trimming and J lost 3 bases, with 13 bases between them. The CDR3 has 14 residues. Germline lookup yields CDR1 LGHNA and CDR2 YSLEER. In DNA form, the CDR3 reads TGCGCCAGCAGCCCAAACCTCGGCAGCTACGAGCAGTACTTC. It specifies CASSPNLGSYEQYF.

This clonotype was seen only a few times. Since no conserved phenylalanine or tryptophan closes the CDR3, a read error is the likely cause. V and J are TRBV6-2 or TRBV6-3 and TRBJ1-1; no clear D. CDR1 and CDR2 from the germline V gene are MNHEY and SVGEGT. The CDR3 is made up of 14 amino acids. The V and J ends lost 7 bases and 6 bases respectively, with 18 bases between them. CDR3 amino acids: CASTSGREWAEAFL. DNA for the CDR3: TGTGCCAGCACTTCGGGCCGCGAATGGGCTGAAGCTTTCCTT.

This chain joins TRBV29-1 and TRBJ2-2; a possible D gene is TRBD1 (5 bases). CDR3 length: 14 residues. Germline CDR1 reads SQVTM; CDR2 reads ANQGSEA. Between the trimmed V and J ends, which lost 8 bases and 4 bases, there was a span of 17 bases. The CDR3 protein is CSTAQGLGTGELFF. CDR3 in DNA: TGCAGCACAGCTCAGGGCCTGGGCACCGGGGAGCTGTTTTTT.

This clonotype was picked up many times. The V and J genes are TRBV6-2 or TRBV6-3 and TRBJ2-1; D perhaps matches TRBD2 (6 bases). CDR1 is MNHEY, CDR2 SVGEGT, per germline. The CDR3 consists of 11 residues. The V gene lost 6 bases and the J gene lost 13 bases, with 13 bases spanning the gap. The CDR3 region has the DNA TGTGCCAGCAGCCTACTAGCTTATCAGTTCTTC. The encoded protein is CASSLLAYQFF.